Each of the 25 T cell receptor beta chains below was sequenced from the same sample in a study of blood T cell repertoires in COVID-19. Clones were sequenced by immunoSEQ multiplex PCR, and TCRdb holds only the in-frame ones, with some missing. The data contain some 250,000 clones, roughly nine tenths of them singletons. Sample: peripheral blood. All receptors derive from a man aged 60 to 69 with acute or convalescent COVID-19.

This clone showed up just once. The J gene is TRBJ1-1, the V gene TRBV7-6, with D unclear. The CDR3 is made up of 14 amino acids. Per germline, CDR1 SGHVS and CDR2 FNYEAQ. V lost 1 base and J 1 base, leaving 7 bases between the germline ends. The CDR3 spells CASSLGRPNTEAFF. The CDR3 DNA is TGTGCCAGCAGCTTAGGCAGGCCGAACACTGAAGCTTTCTTT.

The chain has TRBV6-5 and TRBJ1-1; 10 bases are shared with TRBD1. V shed 5 bases, J shed 1 base, and the junction held 4 bases outside the gene matches. CDR3 length: 15 amino acids. CDR1 and CDR2 (germline): MNHEY, SVGAGI. The CDR3 here is CASSPRTGGNTEAFF. CDR3 nucleotides: TGTGCCAGCAGTCCCCGGACAGGGGGGAACACTGAAGCTTTCTTT.

V and J are TRBV30 and TRBJ2-2; 8 bases fit TRBD2. This CDR3 is 16 amino acids long. The V gene's germline CDR1 is GTSNPN and CDR2 SVGIG (reference sequence). After removal of 4 bases from V and 3 bases from J, the junction contained 10 bases not matched to a gene. The CDR3 protein is CAWTILPGGDTGELFF. The DNA of the CDR3 is TGTGCCTGGACCATCCTCCCGGGAGGGGACACCGGGGAGCTGTTTTTT.

This chain connects TRBV29-1 to TRBJ2-7, with TRBD1 as a possible D gene (6 bases). CDR1 and CDR2 from the germline V gene are SQVTM and ANQGSEA. The CDR3 runs 13 residues. Trimming took 1 base from V and 5 from J, leaving 12 bases between them. The CDR3 sequence: CSVEGTAANEQYF. CDR3 nucleotides: TGCAGCGTTGAAGGGACAGCTGCGAACGAGCAGTACTTC.

The CDR3 nucleotides read TGTGCCAGCAGCATTAGCGGGACAGATACGCAGTATTTT. As protein: CASSISGTDTQYF. The genes are TRBV6-4 and TRBJ2-3; 7 nucleotides line up with TRBD2. This CDR3 has 13 amino acids. The germline V gene has CDR1 MRHNA and CDR2 SNTAGT. Trimming cost V 6 bases and J 3 bases; bases outside gene matches: 3.

The genes are TRBV4-2 and TRBJ2-2; tentatively, D is TRBD2 (6 bases). V was pared by 0 bases and J by 2 bases, with 10 bases between. In germline, CDR1 is LGHNA, CDR2 YNFKEQ. CDR3 length: 16 residues. CDR3 in amino acids: CASSQDPSANTGELFF. In nucleotides, the CDR3 is TGTGCCAGCAGCCAAGATCCTAGCGCAAACACCGGGGAGCTGTTTTTT.

The CDR3 DNA is TGTGCCAGCAGCTTAACAGGGCAGGGTGATCACGAGCAGTACTTC. This encodes CASSLTGQGDHEQYF. The chain recombines TRBV7-3 with TRBJ2-7, with D possibly being TRBD1 (5 bases). The V end lost 0 bases, the J end lost 5 bases, and 14 bases lay between the germline ends. Germline assignment: CDR1 SGHTA and CDR2 FQGTGA. This CDR3 comprises 15 residues.

The genes are TRBV2 and TRBJ2-5; 9 bases match TRBD2. Germline V CDR1 and CDR2: SNHLY, FYNNEI. V trimming: 0 bases; J trimming: 1 base; junction bases outside the gene matches: 3. The CDR3 has 16 residues. CDR3 residues: CASSEAWREGQETQYF. DNA for the CDR3: TGTGCCAGCAGTGAAGCATGGCGGGAGGGCCAAGAGACCCAGTACTTC. Using reference TRBV2 and TRBJ2-5 for the parts outside the CDR3, the full variable domain is EPEVTQTPSHQVTQMGQEVILRCVPISNHLYFYWYRQILGQKVEFLVSFYNNEISEKSEIFDDQFSVERPDGSNFTLKIRSTKLEDSAMYFCASSEAWREGQETQYFGPGTRLLVL.

The gene calls are TRBV9 and TRBJ2-1, with 9 bases that match TRBD1. Per germline, CDR1 SGDLS and CDR2 YYNGEE. Trimming cost V 4 bases and J 5 bases; bases outside gene matches: 7. This CDR3 has 15 amino acids. The CDR3 nucleotides read TGTGCCAGCAGCCCAGGGACAGGGAGGAACAATGAGCAGTTCTTC. Translated, it gives CASSPGTGRNNEQFF. Drawing the rest from reference TRBV9 and TRBJ2-1, the complete variable domain is DSGVTQTPKHLITATGQRVTLRCSPRSGDLSVYWYQQSLDQGLQFLIQYYNGEERAKGNILERFSAQQFPDLHSELNLSSLELGDSALYFCASSPGTGRNNEQFFGPGTRLTVL.

This clone appeared a single time. V usage is TRBV6-5 and J usage is TRBJ2-3, with D uncertain. The germline V and J ends were trimmed by 0 bases and 0 bases, with 10 bases remaining between them. The CDR3 loop spans 16 amino acids. Germline CDR1 reads MNHEY; CDR2 reads SVGAGI. Written as DNA, the CDR3 is TGTGCCAGCAGTTACTCGTGGAGCCCTAGCACAGATACGCAGTATTTT. It encodes CASSYSWSPSTDTQYF.

The V call is TRBV18, the J call TRBJ2-1; a possible D gene is TRBD1 (5 bases). There are 14 residues in the CDR3. Germline V gene data show CDR1 as KGHSH and CDR2 as LQKENI. V dropped 0 bases and J dropped 7 bases, with 10 bases sitting between them. This CDR3 is CASSPPSGWNEQFF. The CDR3 DNA is TGTGCCAGCTCACCACCTTCAGGGTGGAATGAGCAGTTCTTC.

A few counts support this clone. The chain has TRBV24-1 and TRBJ2-3, with a possible D match to TRBD1 (5 bases). The germline V gene has CDR1 KGHDR and CDR2 SFDVKD. The germline V and J ends were trimmed by 4 bases and 7 bases, with 14 bases remaining between them. The CDR3 length is 14 residues. For the CDR3, the DNA is TGTGCCACCAGTGAAGGGGTACTTCCCCATACGCAGTATTTT. Translated, it gives CATSEGVLPHTQYF.

The genes are TRBV28 and TRBJ1-1; 9 nucleotides line up with TRBD1. Trimming cost V 2 bases and J 7 bases; bases outside gene matches: 5. Germline loops: CDR1 MDHEN, CDR2 SYDVKM. The CDR3 sequence is 14 residues long. CDR3 sequence (DNA): TGTGCCAGCAGTTTAGGGGACAGGGCTTTTGAAGCTTTCTTT. Protein product: CASSLGDRAFEAFF.

This clone was picked up one time. The chain links TRBV9 to TRBJ2-1; 8 bases match TRBD2. The germline CDR1 and CDR2 sequences are SGDLS and YYNGEE. The CDR3 runs to 16 residues. Trimming at V came to 0 bases and at J to 15 bases, leaving 17 bases not matched to a gene. The CDR3 reads CASSVDGRADLGSGFF. The CDR3 nucleotides read TGTGCCAGCAGCGTAGACGGGAGGGCCGATCTGGGCAGTGGGTTCTTC.

The V and J genes are TRBV5-4 and TRBJ1-2; perhaps TRBD1 as D (5 bases). CDR1 and CDR2 from the germline V gene are SGHNT and YYREEE (reference sequence). This CDR3 comprises 14 residues. The V and J ends lost 0 bases and 8 bases respectively, with 14 bases between them. Here the CDR3 reads CASSLEGRRGGYTF. Here the CDR3 DNA reads TGTGCCAGCAGCTTGGAAGGGCGGAGGGGAGGCTACACCTTC.

V gene TRBV11-3 combines with J gene TRBJ1-3; a possible D gene is TRBD1 (6 bases). V shed 6 bases and J shed 3 bases, with 15 bases lying between them. The CDR3 length is 15 residues. Germline V lookup: CDR1 SGHNT, CDR2 YENEEA. The CDR3 nucleotides read TGTGCCAGCAGACTCAATTCAGGGGTTGGAAACACCATATATTTT. Residues: CASRLNSGVGNTIYF. The entire variable domain, with the rest obtained from reference TRBV11-3 and TRBJ1-3, is as follows: EAGVVQSPRYKIIEKKQPVAFWCNPISGHNTLYWYLQNLGQGPELLIRYENEEAVDDSQLPKDRFSAERLKGVDSTLKIQPAELGDSAVYLCASRLNSGVGNTIYFGEGSWLTVV.

This clone appeared a few times. V usage is TRBV2 and J usage is TRBJ2-1; perhaps TRBD2 as D (5 bases). CDR3 length: 14 amino acids. V shed 5 bases and J shed 9 bases, with 17 bases lying between them. The V gene's germline CDR1 is SNHLY and CDR2 FYNNEI. The CDR3 DNA is TGTGCCAGCAGTCTCTTTTCGCCGGGGAGTGAGCAGTTCTTC. Its protein product is CASSLFSPGSEQFF.

This clone was counted only a few times. The chain carries TRBV24-1 and TRBJ2-7, with a weak D call TRBD1 (6 bases). The germline gives CDR1 KGHDR, CDR2 SFDVKD. Between the trimmed V and J ends, which lost 5 bases and 3 bases, there was a span of 13 bases. The CDR3 is 14 residues long. The CDR3 is CATSAGVGFYEQYF. In DNA form, the CDR3 reads TGTGCCACCAGTGCAGGGGTGGGATTCTACGAGCAGTACTTC.

The rearrangement joins TRBV30 to TRBJ2-1; 8 bases are a match to TRBD2. Looked up from germline, CDR1 is GTSNPN and CDR2 is SVGIG (reference sequence). V trimming: 8 bases; J trimming: 0 bases; junction bases outside the gene matches: 15. The CDR3 is made up of 17 amino acids. CDR3 residues: CARRGGGTASSYNEQFF. In DNA form, the CDR3 reads TGTGCCAGACGGGGGGGAGGCACCGCCAGCTCCTACAATGAGCAGTTCTTC.

A few counts support this clone. The chain employs TRBV12-2 and TRBJ1-2; the listed D gene, TRBD1, was not tested against the DNA. TRBV12-2 is a pseudogene segment. CDR3 length: 18 residues. CDR3 loop: CASRLAPGQGKTRYGYTF. CDR3 DNA: TGTGCAAGTCGCTTAGCACCGGGACAGGGGAAAACCCGCTATGGCTACACCTTC.

The chain employs TRBV10-3 and TRBJ2-3; the match to TRBD2 covers 7 bases. CDR3 size: 18 residues. V lost 0 bases and J lost 2; bases outside the gene matches: 11. Looked up from germline, CDR1 is ENHRY and CDR2 is SYGVKD. This CDR3 reads CAISESISGLGPTDTQYF. Written as DNA, the CDR3 is TGTGCCATCAGTGAGTCGATCTCAGGACTAGGGCCCACAGATACGCAGTATTTT.

The CDR3 bases are TGTGCCAGCAGCGTCTTGACGGGCAATGAGCAGTTCTTC. Translation: CASSVLTGNEQFF. The chain couples TRBV9 to TRBJ2-1; no clear D. V lost 2 bases and J 6 bases, leaving 9 bases between the germline ends. This CDR3 has 13 residues. Germline CDR1 is SGDLS and CDR2 is YYNGEE.

At least ten counts were recorded for this clone. The genes are TRBV27 and TRBJ2-5; 8 bases align to TRBD2. Per germline, CDR1 MNHEY and CDR2 SMNVEV (reference sequence). The CDR3 length is 14 residues. V gave up 5 bases and J gave up 2 bases; unmatched junction bases: 4. CDR3 amino acids: CASSQGTSQETQYF. CDR3 nucleotide sequence: TGTGCCAGCAGTCAAGGGACTAGTCAAGAGACCCAGTACTTC.

The J gene is TRBJ2-4, the V gene TRBV7-8, with 8 bases fitting TRBD2. Germline CDR1 is SGHVS and CDR2 is FQNEAQ. The CDR3 has 20 amino acids. V lost 5 bases and J lost 2; bases outside the gene matches: 20. The DNA for the CDR3 is TGTGCCAGCAGCCCCAGGCGGGTAGGAGCGGGAGTGGAATCCAAAAACATTCAGTACTTC. It translates to CASSPRRVGAGVESKNIQYF.

The V gene is TRBV4-3, the J gene TRBJ2-1; unclear D gene. CDR3 size: 16 residues. Germline V gene data show CDR1 as LGHNA and CDR2 as YSLEER. V lost 0 bases to trimming and J lost 0 bases, with 9 bases between them. CDR3 region: CASSQDHRISYNEQFF. Here the CDR3 DNA reads TGCGCCAGCAGCCAAGATCACAGAATCTCCTACAATGAGCAGTTCTTC.